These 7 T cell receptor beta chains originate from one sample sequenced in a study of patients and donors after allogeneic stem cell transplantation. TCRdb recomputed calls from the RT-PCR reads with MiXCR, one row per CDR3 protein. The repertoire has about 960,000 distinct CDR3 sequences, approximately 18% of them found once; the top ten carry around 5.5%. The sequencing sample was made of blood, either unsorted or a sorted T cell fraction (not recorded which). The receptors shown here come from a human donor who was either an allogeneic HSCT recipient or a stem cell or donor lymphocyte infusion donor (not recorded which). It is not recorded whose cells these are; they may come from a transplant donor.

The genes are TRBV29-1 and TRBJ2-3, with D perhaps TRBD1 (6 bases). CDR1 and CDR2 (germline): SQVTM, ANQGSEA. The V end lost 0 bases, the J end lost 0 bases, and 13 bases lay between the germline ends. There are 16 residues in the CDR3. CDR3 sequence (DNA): TGCAGCGTTGAAGATTACAGGGCGAGGAGCACAGATACGCAGTATTTT. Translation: CSVEDYRARSTDTQYF.

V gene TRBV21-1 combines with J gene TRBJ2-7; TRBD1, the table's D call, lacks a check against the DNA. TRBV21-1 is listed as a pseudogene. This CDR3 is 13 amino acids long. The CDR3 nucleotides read TGTGCCATCGCCCGGGACAACACCTACGAGCAGTACTTC. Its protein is CAIARDNTYEQYF.

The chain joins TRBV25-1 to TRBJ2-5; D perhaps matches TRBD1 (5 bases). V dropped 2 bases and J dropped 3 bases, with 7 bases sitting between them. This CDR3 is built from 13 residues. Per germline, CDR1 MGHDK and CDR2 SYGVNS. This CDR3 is CASSERGKETQYF. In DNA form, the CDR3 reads TGTGCCAGCAGTGAAAGGGGAAAAGAGACCCAGTACTTC. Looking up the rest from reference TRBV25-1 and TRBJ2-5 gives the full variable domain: EADIYQTPRYLVIGTGKKITLECSQTMGHDKMYWYQQDPGMELHLIHYSYGVNSTEKGDLSSESTVSRIRTEHFPLTLESARPSHTSQYLCASSERGKETQYFGPGTRLLVL.

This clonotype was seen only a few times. CDR3 residues: CATSDSGVLAGANVLTF. As DNA, the CDR3 is TGTGCCACCAGTGATTCAGGGGTCCTGGCTGGGGCCAACGTCCTGACTTTC. The V call is TRBV24-1, the J call TRBJ2-6; tentative D call: TRBD1 (6 bases). Germline V lookup: CDR1 KGHDR, CDR2 SFDVKD. CDR3 length: 17 residues. V dropped 2 bases and J dropped 2 bases, with 12 bases sitting between them.

CDR3 bases: TGTGCCAGCAGTTACACCCCAGGAGGCACTGAAGCTTTCTTT. Translating gives CASSYTPGGTEAFF. The J gene is TRBJ1-1, the V gene TRBV6-2 or TRBV6-3; D unclear. This CDR3 comprises 14 residues. Germline values: CDR1 MNHEY, CDR2 SVGEGT. Trimming took off 2 bases at V and 4 bases at J, with 11 bases between the two ends.

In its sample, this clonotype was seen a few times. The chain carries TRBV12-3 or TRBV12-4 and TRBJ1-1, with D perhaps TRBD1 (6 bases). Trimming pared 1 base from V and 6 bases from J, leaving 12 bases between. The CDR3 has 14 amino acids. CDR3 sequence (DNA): TGTGCCAGCAGTTTAGACAGGGTGGTGGCTGAAGCTTTCTTT. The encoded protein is CASSLDRVVAEAFF.

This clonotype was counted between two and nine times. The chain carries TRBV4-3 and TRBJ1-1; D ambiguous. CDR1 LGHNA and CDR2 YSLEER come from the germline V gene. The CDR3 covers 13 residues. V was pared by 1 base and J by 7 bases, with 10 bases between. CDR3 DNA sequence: TGCGCCAGCAGCCAAGTCAGAACAGTTGAAGCTTTCTTT. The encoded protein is CASSQVRTVEAFF.